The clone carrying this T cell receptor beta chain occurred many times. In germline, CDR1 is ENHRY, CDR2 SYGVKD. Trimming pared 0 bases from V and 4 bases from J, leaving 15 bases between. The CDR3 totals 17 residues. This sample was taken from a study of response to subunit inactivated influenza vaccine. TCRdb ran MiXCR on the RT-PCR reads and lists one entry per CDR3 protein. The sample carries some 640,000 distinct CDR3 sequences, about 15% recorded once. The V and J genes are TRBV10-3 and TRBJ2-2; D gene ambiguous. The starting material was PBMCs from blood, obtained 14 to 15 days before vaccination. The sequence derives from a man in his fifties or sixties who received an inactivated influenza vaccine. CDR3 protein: CAISESMRVGVTGELFF. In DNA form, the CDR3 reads TGTGCCATCAGTGAGTCGATGCGAGTAGGTGTCACCGGGGAGCTGTTTTTT.